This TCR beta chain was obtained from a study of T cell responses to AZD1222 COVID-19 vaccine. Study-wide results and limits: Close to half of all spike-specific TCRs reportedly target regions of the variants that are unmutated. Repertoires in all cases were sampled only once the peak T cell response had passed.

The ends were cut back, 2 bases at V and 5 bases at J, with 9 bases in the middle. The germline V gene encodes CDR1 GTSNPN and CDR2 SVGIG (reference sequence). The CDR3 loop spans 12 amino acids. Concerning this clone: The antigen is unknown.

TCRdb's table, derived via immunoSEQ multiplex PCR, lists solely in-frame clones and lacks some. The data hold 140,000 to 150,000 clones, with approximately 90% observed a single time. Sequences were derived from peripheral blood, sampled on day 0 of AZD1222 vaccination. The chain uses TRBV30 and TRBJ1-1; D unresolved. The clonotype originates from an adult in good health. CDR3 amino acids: CAWSPGDTEAFF. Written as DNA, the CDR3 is TGTGCCTGGAGTCCCGGGGATACTGAAGCTTTCTTT. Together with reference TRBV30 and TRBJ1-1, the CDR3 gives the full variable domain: SQTIHQWPATLVQPVGSPLSLECTVEGTSNPNLYWYRQAAGRGLQLLFYSVGIGQISSEVPQNLSASRPQDRQFILSSKKLLLSDSGFYLCAWSPGDTEAFFGQGTRLTVV.